The entry below gives a single T cell receptor (beta chain) sequence along with its context. Its antigen is not identified. The junction and the germline gene differ at one end; a read error may be behind it. The data originate from a study of cytomegalovirus exposure and HLA in healthy donors. The PCR contained 60 Vbeta and 13 Jbeta primers. The protocol was immunoSEQ multiplex PCR, while the TCRdb copy is restricted to in-frame clones and leaves out a portion. The sample holds tens of thousands of clones; around three quarters are singletons and the top ten take under 0.75%. Notes on the study in general: Upon later analysis, TCR association rates were observed to vary by HLA locus, being highest for DRB1 and lowest for HLA-C. Later on, analysis showed that most CMV-associated TCR beta chains appeared to be HLA-restricted. A highly shared variant cluster was judged a likely technical artifact.

The source material was PBMCs. This receptor was identified in a man between 25 and 39 years old in good health and CMV-seronegative.

This chain's CDR3 is CSSRDFGQGSNEKLFF. The CDR3 nucleotides are TGTTCCAGCAGGGATTTCGGACAGGGGAGTAATGAAAAACTGTTTTTT. The V gene is TRBV7-9, the J gene TRBJ1-4; the match to TRBD1 covers 9 bases. This CDR3 spans 16 amino acids. CDR1 is SEHNR and CDR2 is FQNEAQ in the germline V gene (reference sequence).